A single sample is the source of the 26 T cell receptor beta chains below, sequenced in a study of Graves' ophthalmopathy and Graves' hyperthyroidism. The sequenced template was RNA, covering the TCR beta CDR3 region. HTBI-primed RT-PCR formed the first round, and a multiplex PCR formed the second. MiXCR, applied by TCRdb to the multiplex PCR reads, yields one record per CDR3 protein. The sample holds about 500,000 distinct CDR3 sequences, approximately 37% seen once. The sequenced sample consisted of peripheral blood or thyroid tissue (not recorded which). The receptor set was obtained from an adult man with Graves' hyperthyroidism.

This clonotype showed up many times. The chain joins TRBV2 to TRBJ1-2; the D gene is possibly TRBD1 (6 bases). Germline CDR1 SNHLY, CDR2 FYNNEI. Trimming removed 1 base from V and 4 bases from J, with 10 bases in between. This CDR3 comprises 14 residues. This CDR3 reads CASSEGGTSYGYTF. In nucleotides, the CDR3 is TGTGCCAGCAGTGAAGGCGGGACATCCTATGGCTACACCTTC.

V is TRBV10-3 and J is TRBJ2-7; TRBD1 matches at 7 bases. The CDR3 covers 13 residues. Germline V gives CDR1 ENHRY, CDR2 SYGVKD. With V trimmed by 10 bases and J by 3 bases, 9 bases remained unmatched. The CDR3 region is CATSDRAIYEQYF. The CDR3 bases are TGTGCCACGTCCGACAGGGCAATCTACGAGCAGTACTTC.

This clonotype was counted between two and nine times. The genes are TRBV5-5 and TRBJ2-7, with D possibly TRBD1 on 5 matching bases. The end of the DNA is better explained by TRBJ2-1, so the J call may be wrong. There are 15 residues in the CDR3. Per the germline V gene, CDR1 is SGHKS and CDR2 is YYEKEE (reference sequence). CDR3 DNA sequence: TGTGCCAGCAGCTTGGCGCCAGGGAAAGGGAATGAGCAGTTCTTC. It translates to CASSLAPGKGNEQFF.

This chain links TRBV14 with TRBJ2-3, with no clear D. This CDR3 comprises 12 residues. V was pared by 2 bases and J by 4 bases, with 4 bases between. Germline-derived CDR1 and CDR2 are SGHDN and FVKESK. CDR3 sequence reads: CASSQFPDTQYF. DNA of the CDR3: TGTGCCAGCAGCCAATTTCCAGATACGCAGTATTTT.

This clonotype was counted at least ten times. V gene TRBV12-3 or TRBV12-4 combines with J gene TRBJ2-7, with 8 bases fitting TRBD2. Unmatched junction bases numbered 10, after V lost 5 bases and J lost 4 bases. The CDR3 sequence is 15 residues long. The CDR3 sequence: CASSHPGAGEYEQYF. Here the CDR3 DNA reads TGTGCCAGCAGTCACCCGGGAGCGGGAGAATACGAGCAGTACTTC.

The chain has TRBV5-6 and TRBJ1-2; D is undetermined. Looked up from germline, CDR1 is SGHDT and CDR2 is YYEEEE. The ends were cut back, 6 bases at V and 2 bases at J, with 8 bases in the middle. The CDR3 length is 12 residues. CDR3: CASTKGNYGYTF. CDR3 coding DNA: TGTGCCAGCACCAAGGGAAACTATGGCTACACCTTC. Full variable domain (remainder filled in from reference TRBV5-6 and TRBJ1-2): DAGVTQSPTHLIKTRGQQVTLRCSPKSGHDTVSWYQQALGQGPQFIFQYYEEEERQRGNFPDRFSGHQFPNYSSELNVNALLLGDSALYLCASTKGNYGYTFGSGTRLTVV.

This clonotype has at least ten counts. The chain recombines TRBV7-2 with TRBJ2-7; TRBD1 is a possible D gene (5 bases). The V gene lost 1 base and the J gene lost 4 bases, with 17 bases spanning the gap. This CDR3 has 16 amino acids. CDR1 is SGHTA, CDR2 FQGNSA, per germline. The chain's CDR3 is CASSLEGSGTQYEQYF. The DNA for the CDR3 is TGTGCCAGCAGCTTAGAGGGGTCCGGCACTCAATACGAGCAGTACTTC. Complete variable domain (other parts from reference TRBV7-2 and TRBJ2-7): GAGVSQSPSNKVTEKGKDVELRCDPISGHTALYWYRQSLGQGLEFLIYFQGNSAPDKSGLPSDRFSAERTGGSVSTLTIQRTQQEDSAVYLCASSLEGSGTQYEQYFGPGTRLTVT.

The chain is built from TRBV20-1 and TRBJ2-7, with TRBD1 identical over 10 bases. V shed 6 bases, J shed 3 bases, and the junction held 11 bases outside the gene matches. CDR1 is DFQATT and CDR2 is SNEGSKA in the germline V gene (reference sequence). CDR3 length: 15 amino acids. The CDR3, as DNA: TGCAGTGCAGACAAAGCGGACAGGGGGGACTACGAGCAGTACTTC. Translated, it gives CSADKADRGDYEQYF.

The CDR3 DNA is TGTGCCACCAGCAGAGATCTAGGGAGCGTCACCGGGGAGCTGTTTTTT. Protein sequence: CATSRDLGSVTGELFF. The rearrangement links TRBV10-3 to TRBJ2-2; tentatively, D is TRBD2 (5 bases). The CDR3 contains 16 residues. Trimming left V 10 bases short and J 4 bases short, with 22 bases between. CDR1 is ENHRY, CDR2 SYGVKD, per germline.

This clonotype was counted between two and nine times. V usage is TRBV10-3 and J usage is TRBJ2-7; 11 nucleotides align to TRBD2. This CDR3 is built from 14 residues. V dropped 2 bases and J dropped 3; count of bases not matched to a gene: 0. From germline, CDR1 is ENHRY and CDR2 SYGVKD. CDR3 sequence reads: CAISEGTSGYEQYF. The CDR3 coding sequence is TGTGCCATCAGTGAGGGGACTAGCGGCTACGAGCAGTACTTC.

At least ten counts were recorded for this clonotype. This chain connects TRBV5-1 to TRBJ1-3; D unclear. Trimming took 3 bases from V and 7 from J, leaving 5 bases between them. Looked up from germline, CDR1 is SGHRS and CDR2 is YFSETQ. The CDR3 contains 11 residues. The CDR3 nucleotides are TGCGCCAGCAGCTCCAGTAACACCATATATTTT. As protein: CASSSSNTIYF.

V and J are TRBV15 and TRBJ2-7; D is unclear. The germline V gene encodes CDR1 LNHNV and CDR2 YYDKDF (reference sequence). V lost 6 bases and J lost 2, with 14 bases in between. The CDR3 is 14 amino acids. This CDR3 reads CATSQEYSPYEQYF. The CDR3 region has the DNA TGTGCCACCAGTCAGGAGTACAGTCCCTACGAGCAGTACTTC.

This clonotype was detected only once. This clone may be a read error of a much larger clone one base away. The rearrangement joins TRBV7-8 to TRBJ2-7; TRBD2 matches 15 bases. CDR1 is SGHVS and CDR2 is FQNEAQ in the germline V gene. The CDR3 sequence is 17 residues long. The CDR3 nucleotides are TGTACCAGCAACCATGGACTAGCGGGAGGGCGCCCCTACGAGCAGTACTTC. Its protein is CTSNHGLAGGRPYEQYF.

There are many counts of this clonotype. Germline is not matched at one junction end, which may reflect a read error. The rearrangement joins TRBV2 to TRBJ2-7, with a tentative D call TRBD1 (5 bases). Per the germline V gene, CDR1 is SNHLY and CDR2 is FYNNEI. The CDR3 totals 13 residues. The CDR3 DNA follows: TGTGCCAGCACGACAGAAAGATCCTGCGAGCAGTACTTC. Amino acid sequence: CASTTERSCEQYF.

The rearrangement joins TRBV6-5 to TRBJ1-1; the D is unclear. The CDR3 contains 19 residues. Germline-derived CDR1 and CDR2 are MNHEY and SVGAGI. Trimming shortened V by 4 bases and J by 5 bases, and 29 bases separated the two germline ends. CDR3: CASSLRPPTRSLWWTEAFF. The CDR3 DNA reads TGTGCCAGCAGTTTGCGACCCCCGACAAGATCCCTGTGGTGGACTGAAGCTTTCTTT.

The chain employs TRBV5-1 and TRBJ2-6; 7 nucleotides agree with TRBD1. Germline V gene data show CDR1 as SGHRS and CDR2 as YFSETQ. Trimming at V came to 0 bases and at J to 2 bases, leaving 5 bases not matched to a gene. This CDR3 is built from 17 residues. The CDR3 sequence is CASSLGRGNTGANVLTF. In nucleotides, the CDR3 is TGCGCCAGCAGCTTGGGCAGGGGGAACACTGGGGCCAACGTCCTGACTTTC.

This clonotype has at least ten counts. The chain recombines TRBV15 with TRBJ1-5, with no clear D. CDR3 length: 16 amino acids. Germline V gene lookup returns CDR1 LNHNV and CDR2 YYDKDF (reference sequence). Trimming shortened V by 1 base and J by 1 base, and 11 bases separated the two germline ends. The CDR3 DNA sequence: TGTGCCACCAGCAGAGGTACGGGCCTCAGCAATCAGCCCCAGCATTTT. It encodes CATSRGTGLSNQPQHF.

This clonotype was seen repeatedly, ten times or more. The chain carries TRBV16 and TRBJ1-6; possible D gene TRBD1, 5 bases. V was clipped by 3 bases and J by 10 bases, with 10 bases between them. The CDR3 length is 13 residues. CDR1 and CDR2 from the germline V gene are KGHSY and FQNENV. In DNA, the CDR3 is TGTGCCAGCAGCCATGGACAAGAATCACCCCTCCACTTT. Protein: CASSHGQESPLHF.

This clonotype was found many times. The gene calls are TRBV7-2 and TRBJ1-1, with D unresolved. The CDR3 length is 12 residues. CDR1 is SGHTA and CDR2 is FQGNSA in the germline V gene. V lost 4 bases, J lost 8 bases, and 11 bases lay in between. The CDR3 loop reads CASSSWTAEAFF. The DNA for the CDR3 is TGTGCCAGCAGCTCCTGGACCGCCGAAGCTTTCTTT.

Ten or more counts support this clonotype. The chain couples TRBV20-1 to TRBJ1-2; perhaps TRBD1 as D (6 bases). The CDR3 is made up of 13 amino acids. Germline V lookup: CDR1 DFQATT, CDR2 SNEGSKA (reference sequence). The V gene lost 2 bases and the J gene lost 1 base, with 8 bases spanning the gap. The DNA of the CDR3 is TGCAGTGCTAGACCGGACAGTAACTATGGCTACACCTTC. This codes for CSARPDSNYGYTF.

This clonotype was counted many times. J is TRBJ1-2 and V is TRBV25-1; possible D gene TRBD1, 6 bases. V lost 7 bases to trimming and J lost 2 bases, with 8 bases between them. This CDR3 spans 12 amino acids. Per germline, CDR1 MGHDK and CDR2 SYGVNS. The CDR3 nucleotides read TGTGCCAGCATGGGGGCCAACTATGGCTACACCTTC. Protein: CASMGANYGYTF.

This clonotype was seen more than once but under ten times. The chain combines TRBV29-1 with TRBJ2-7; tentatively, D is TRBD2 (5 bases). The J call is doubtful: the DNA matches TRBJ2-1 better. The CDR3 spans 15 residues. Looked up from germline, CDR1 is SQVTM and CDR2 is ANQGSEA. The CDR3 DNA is TGCAGCGTTGAAGAGGACTTCTTTAACTACAATGAGCAGTTCTTC. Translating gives CSVEEDFFNYNEQFF.

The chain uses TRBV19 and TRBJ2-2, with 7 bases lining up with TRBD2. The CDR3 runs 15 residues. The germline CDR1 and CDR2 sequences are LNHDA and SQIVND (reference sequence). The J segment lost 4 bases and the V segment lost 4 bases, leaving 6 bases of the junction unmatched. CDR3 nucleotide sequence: TGTGCCAGTAGTAAGTCTAGCGGAACCACCGGGGAGCTGTTTTTT. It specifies CASSKSSGTTGELFF.

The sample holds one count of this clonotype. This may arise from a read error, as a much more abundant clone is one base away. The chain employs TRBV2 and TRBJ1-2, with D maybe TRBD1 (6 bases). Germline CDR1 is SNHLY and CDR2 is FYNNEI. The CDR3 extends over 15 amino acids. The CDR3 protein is CASSKGTLYNYGHTF. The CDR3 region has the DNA TGTGCCAGCAGTAAAGGGACACTCTATAACTATGGCCACACCTTC.

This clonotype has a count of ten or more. CDR3 in DNA: TGTGCCAGCAGCTGGGGACTAGCGGGGGTTCTGTACTTC. It encodes CASSWGLAGVLYF. The chain joins TRBV12-3 or TRBV12-4 to TRBJ2-5; TRBD2 aligns across 14 bases. The CDR3 extends over 13 amino acids. The junction had 7 bases not matched to a gene; V was cut back by 6 bases and J by 13 bases.

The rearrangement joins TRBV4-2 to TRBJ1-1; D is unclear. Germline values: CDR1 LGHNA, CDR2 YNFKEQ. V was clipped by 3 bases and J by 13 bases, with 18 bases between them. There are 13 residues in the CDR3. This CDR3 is CASSQLPLAGGFF. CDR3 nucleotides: TGTGCCAGCAGCCAGCTCCCTCTGGCGGGAGGTTTCTTT.